This TCR beta chain emerged from a study of OX40 agonist ivuxolimab in advanced cancers. Study as a whole: Enrolled patients in dose escalation had cancers that were hepatocellular carcinoma, melanoma, renal cell or head and neck cancer. Therapy given before enrollment (anti-PD-1, anti-PD-L1 or anti-CTLA-4) was allowed, and 40% to 50% had some. Points from the study as a whole: At doses 0.1 to 3.0 mg/kg, CD4+ and CD8+ clones expanded. No determination was made of the antigen specificity of the expanded peripheral T cells.

In the case of this clone: What it recognizes is unknown.

The assay was immunoSEQ multiplex PCR, and TCRdb's table has in-frame clones only and misses some. This table holds about 110,000 clones, just over 90% found once. The source was CD4+ or CD8+ T cells sorted from blood, collected in a trial of the OX40 agonist ivuxolimab. The clonotype originates from an adult with an advanced solid tumor such as melanoma, head and neck, liver or kidney cancer.

The CDR3 protein is CASSYSGQPYGYTF. CDR3 nucleotides: TGTGCCAGCAGTTACTCGGGACAGCCCTATGGCTACACCTTC. This chain uses TRBV6-5 with TRBJ1-2, with 7 bases that match TRBD1. V gave up 0 bases and J gave up 4 bases; unmatched junction bases: 2. In germline, CDR1 is MNHEY, CDR2 SVGAGI. The CDR3 extends over 14 amino acids.